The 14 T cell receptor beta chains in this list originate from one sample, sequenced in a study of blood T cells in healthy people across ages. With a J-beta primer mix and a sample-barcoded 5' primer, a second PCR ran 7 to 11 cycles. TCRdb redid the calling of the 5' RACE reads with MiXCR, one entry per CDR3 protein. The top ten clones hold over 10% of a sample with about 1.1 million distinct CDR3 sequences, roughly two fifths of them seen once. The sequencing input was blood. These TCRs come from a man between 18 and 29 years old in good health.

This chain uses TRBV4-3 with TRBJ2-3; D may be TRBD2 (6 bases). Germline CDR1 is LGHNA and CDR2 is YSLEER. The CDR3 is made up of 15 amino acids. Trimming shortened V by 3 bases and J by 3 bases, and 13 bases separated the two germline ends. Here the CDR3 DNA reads TGCGCCAGCAGCCAGAGGGTGCGGGGTACAGATACGCAGTATTTT. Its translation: CASSQRVRGTDTQYF.

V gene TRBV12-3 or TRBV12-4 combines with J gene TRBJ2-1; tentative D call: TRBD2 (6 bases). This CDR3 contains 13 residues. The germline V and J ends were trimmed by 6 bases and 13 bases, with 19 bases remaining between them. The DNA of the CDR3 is TGTGCCAGCAGGCGGGACTTAGAAGAGACCCAGTTCTTC. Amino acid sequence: CASRRDLEETQFF.

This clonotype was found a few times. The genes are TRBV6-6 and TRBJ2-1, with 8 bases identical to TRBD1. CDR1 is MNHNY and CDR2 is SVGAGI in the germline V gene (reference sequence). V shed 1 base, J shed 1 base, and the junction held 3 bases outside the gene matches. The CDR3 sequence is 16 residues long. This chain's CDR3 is CASSYLGQGSYNEQFF. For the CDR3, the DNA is TGTGCCAGCAGTTACTTAGGACAGGGTTCCTACAATGAGCAGTTCTTC.

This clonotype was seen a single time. Written as DNA, the CDR3 is TGTGCCAGCAGCTCCTCCGGACAGGGCCTGTCTGAAGCTTTCTTT. It codes for CASSSSGQGLSEAFF. The chain joins TRBV7-3 to TRBJ1-1; 8 bases match TRBD1. The V gene's germline CDR1 is SGHTA and CDR2 FQGTGA. The CDR3 is 15 amino acids. With V trimmed by 4 bases and J by 6 bases, 10 bases remained unmatched.

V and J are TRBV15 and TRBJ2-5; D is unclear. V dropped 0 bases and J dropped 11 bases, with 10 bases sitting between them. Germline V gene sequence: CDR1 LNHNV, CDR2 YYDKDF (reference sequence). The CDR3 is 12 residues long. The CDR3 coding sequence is TGTGCCACCAGCAGAGATTTGGGAAAACAGTACTTC. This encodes CATSRDLGKQYF. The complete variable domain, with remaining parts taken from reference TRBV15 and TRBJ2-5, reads DAMVIQNPRYQVTQFGKPVTLSCSQTLNHNVMYWYQQKSSQAPKLLFHYYDKDFNNEADTPDNFQSRRPNTSFCFLDIRSPGLGDTAMYLCATSRDLGKQYFGPGTRLLVL.

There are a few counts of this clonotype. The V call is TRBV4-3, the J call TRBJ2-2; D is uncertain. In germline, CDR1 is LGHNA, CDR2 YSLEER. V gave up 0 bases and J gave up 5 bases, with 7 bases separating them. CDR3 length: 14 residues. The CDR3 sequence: CASSQEQYTGELFF. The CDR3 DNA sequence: TGCGCCAGCAGCCAAGAACAGTATACCGGGGAGCTGTTTTTT.

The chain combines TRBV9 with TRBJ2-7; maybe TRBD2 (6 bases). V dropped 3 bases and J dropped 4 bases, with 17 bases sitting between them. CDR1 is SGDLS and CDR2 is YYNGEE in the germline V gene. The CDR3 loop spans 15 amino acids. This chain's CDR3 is CASSGQGGFLYEQYF. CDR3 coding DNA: TGTGCCAGCAGCGGGCAGGGAGGATTCCTTTACGAGCAGTACTTC.

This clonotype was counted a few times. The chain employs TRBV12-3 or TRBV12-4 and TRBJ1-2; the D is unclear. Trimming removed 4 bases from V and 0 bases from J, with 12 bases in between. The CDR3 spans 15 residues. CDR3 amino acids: CASSSGPLANYGYTF. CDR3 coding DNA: TGTGCCAGCAGTTCCGGACCGTTAGCTAACTATGGCTACACCTTC.

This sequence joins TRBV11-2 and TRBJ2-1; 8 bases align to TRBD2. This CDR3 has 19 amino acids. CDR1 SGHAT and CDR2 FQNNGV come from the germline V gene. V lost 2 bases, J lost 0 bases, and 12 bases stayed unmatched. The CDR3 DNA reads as TGTGCCAGCAGCTTATCTGCGGGGGGCCTCCTGAGCTCCTACAATGAGCAGTTCTTC. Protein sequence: CASSLSAGGLLSSYNEQFF.

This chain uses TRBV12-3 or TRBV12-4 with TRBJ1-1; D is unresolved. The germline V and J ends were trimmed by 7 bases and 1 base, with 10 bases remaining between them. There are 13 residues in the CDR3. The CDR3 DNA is TGTGCCAGCAAGAAGGGCCCGAACACTGAAGCTTTCTTT. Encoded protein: CASKKGPNTEAFF.

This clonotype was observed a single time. The CDR3 DNA follows: TGCAGTGCTCCCCGGGACAGAAACACTGAAGCTTTCTTT. Residues: CSAPRDRNTEAFF. The genes are TRBV20-1 and TRBJ1-1, with 7 positions matching TRBD1. CDR1 is DFQATT and CDR2 is SNEGSKA in the germline V gene (reference sequence). This CDR3 is built from 13 residues. V dropped 5 bases and J dropped 2; count of bases not matched to a gene: 5.

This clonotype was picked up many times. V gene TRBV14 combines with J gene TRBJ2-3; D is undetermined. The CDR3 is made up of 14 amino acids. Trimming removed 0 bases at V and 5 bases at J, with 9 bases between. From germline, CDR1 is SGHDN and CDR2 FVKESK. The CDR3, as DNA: TGTGCCAGCAGCCAAGATAAGGCAGTAGATACGCAGTATTTT. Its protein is CASSQDKAVDTQYF.

The CDR3 nucleotides read TGTGCCAGCAGCGTAGAAGGCCGGCCCCATGTCGGGTATACGCAGTATTTT. Translation gives CASSVEGRPHVGYTQYF. The chain carries TRBV9 and TRBJ2-3; D not certain. V was pared by 0 bases and J by 7 bases, with 21 bases between. The CDR3 extends over 17 amino acids. The germline V gene encodes CDR1 SGDLS and CDR2 YYNGEE.

In DNA, the CDR3 is TGCAGTGCTAGACGAGGCACAGATACGCAGTATTTT. It is translated as CSARRGTDTQYF. The rearrangement joins TRBV20-1 to TRBJ2-3; D remains ambiguous. Trimming took 2 bases from V and 1 from J, leaving 4 bases between them. The CDR3 is 12 amino acids. Germline-derived CDR1 and CDR2 are DFQATT and SNEGSKA (reference sequence).